This entry lists 3 T cell receptor beta chains sequenced from one sample in a study of beta chain features in type 1 diabetes. The isolated RNA, all of it, was reverse transcribed, so expressed TCRB transcripts were what got sequenced. Clones were read by immunoSEQ multiplex PCR, and TCRdb kept only the in-frame ones, dropping some. The data contain around 44,000 clones, 50% of them singletons. The sequenced sample consisted of stem cell memory CD4+ T cells from blood. The receptors here all came from a woman younger than 45 in good health.

This clone was seen more than once but under ten times. The J gene is TRBJ1-1, the V gene TRBV6-1; D might be TRBD1 (6 bases). V gave up 4 bases and J gave up 1 base, with 10 bases separating them. This CDR3 region has 14 residues. Per germline, CDR1 MNHNS and CDR2 SASEGT. Written as DNA, the CDR3 is TGTGCCAGCAGTGTAGTCAGGGGGAACACTGAAGCTTTCTTT. Protein product: CASSVVRGNTEAFF.

The V call is TRBV5-4, the J call TRBJ2-7; the match to TRBD1 covers 10 bases. J lost 6 bases, V lost 4 bases, and 16 bases had no gene match. The CDR3 totals 17 residues. Germline CDR1 and CDR2: SGHNT and YYREEE (reference sequence). This chain's CDR3 is CASSLRQGASLASEQYF. The CDR3 region has the DNA TGTGCCAGCAGCCTCCGACAGGGGGCGTCTTTGGCTAGCGAGCAGTACTTC.

V and J are TRBV7-2 and TRBJ2-5; 7 nucleotides align to TRBD2. CDR3 length: 14 residues. Germline loops: CDR1 SGHTA, CDR2 FQGNSA. The V segment lost 8 bases and the J segment 1 base; nucleotides outside the gene matches: 7. DNA of the CDR3: TGTGCCAGCGAAGGGACTACACTCCAAGAGACCCAGTACTTC. Amino acids: CASEGTTLQETQYF.